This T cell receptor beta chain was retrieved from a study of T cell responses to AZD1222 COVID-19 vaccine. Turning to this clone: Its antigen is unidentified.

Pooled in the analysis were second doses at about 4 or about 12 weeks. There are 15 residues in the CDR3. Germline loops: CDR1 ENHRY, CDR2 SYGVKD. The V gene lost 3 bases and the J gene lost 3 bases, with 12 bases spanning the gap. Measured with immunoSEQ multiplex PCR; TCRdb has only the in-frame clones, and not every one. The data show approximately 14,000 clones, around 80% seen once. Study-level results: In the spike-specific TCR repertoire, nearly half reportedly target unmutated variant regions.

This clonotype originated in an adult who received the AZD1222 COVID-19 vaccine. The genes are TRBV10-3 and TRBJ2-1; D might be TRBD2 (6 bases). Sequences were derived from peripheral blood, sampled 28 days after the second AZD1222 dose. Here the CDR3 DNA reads TGTGCCATCAGTGATGGTACTAGCTTCTACAATGAGCAGTTCTTC. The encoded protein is CAISDGTSFYNEQFF.